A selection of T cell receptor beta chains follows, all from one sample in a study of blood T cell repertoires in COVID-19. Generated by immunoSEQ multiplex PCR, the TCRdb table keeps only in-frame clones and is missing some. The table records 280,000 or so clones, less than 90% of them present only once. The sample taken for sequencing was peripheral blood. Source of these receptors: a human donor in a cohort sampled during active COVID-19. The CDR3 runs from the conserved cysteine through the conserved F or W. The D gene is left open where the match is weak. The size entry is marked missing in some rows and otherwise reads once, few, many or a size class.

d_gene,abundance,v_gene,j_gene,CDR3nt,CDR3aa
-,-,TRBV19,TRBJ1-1,TGTGCCAGTAGTGACTTGACAGGTGGCAAAGGTCGGCGCTTACTAAACACTGAAGCTTTCTTT,CASSDLTGGKGRRLLNTEAFF
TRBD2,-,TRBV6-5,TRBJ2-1,TGTGCCAGCAGTTACTCTCGAGCGGGGCACAATGAGCAGTTCTTC,CASSYSRAGHNEQFF
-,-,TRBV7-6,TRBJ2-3,TGTGCCAGCAGCTTAGCGGGAGATGGCACAGATACGCAGTATTTT,CASSLAGDGTDTQYF
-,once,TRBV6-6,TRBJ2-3,TGTGCCAGCAGTCCCTCATCTAGCGACCCGAGGGATACGCAGTATTTT,CASSPSSSDPRDTQYF
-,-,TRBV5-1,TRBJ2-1,TGCGCCAGCAGCTTAAGCCTCAATGAGCAGTTCTTC,CASSLSLNEQFF
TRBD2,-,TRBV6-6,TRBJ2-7,TGTGCCAGCAGAGCGAGCGGGAGGGTCTACGAGCAGTACTTC,CASRASGRVYEQYF
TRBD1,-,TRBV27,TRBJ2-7,TGTGCCAGCAGGAGGACAGGGATCGGGATCTACGAGCAGTACTTC,CASRRTGIGIYEQYF
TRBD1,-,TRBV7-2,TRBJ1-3,TGTGCCAGCAGCCCGACAGGGGGGACTGGAAACACCATATATTTT,CASSPTGGTGNTIYF
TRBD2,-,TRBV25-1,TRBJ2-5,TGTGCCAGCAGTGAATCTAGCGGGGTCCAAGAGACCCAGTACTTC,CASSESSGVQETQYF
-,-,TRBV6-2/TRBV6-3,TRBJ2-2,TGTGCCAGCAGTCGTAACACCGGGGAGCTGTTTTTT,CASSRNTGELFF
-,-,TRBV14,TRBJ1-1,TGTGCCAGCAGCCAGTATTCGCCCGGGGAAGCTTTCTTT,CASSQYSPGEAFF
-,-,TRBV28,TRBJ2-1,TGTGCCAGCAGTTCCTCCGGGACACGACATTACAATGAGCAGTTCTTC,CASSSSGTRHYNEQFF
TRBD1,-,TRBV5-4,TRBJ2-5,TGTGCCAGCAGCTTGGCTGGGACAGGGGTAGAGACCCAGTACTTC,CASSLAGTGVETQYF
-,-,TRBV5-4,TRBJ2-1,TGTGCCAGCAGCTTGGCCCACTACAATGAGCAGTTCTTC,CASSLAHYNEQFF
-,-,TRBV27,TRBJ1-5,-,CAGYRCDQPQHF
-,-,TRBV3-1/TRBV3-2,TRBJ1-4,TGTGCCAGCAGCCAAGCCCCGTCGACTAATGAAAAACTGTTTTTT,CASSQAPSTNEKLFF
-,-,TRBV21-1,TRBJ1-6,TGTGCCAGCAGCAAAGATTTACGAGACAGGGGATTAGAGGGAGGGTGTAATTCACCCCTCCACTTT,CASSKDLRDRGLEGGCNSPLHF
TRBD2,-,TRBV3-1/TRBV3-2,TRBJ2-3,TGTGCCAGCAGCCGCGGTAGCGGGACGGATACGCAGTATTTT,CASSRGSGTDTQYF
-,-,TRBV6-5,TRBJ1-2,TGTGCCAGCAGCCAGCGTCGGGGCTACACCTTC,CASSQRRGYTF
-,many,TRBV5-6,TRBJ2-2,TGTGCCAGCAGCTTGGGGGGGACAAACACCGGGGAGCTGTTTTTT,CASSLGGTNTGELFF
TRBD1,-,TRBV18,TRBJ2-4,TGTGCCAGCTCACCAGGTTGGGACAGGGTTAGAAACATTCAGTACTTC,CASSPGWDRVRNIQYF
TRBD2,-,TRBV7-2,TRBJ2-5,TGTGCCAGCAGCCTCGGGACTATCGGCGAGACCCAGTACTTC,CASSLGTIGETQYF
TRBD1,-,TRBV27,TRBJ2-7,TGTGCCAGCAGTTCCGACAGGGTCCCCTACGAGCAGTACTTC,CASSSDRVPYEQYF
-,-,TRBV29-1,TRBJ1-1,TGCAGCGTTGGGCGGGGGGGCTGGACTGAAGCTTTCTTT,CSVGRGGWTEAFF
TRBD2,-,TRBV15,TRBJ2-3,TGTGCCACCAGCAGAGATCTATCGGCGGGAGGCGGAGATACGCAGTATTTT,CATSRDLSAGGGDTQYF
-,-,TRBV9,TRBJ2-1,TGTGCCAGCAGCGTAGACCCCACCAGAGGTGACCAGTTCTTC,CASSVDPTRGDQFF